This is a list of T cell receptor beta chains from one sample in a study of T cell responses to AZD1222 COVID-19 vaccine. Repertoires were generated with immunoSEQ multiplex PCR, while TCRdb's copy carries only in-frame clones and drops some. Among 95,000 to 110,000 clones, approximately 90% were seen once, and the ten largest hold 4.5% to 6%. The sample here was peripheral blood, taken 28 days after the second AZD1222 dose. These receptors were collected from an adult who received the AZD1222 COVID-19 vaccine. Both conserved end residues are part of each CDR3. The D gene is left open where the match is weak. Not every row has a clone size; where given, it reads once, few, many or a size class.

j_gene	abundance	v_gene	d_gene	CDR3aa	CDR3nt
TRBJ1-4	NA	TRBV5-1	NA	CASSLEGRELFF	TGCGCCAGCAGCTTGGAAGGCCGGGAACTGTTTTTT
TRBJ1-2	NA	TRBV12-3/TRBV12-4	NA	CALGRANYGYTF	TGTGCCCTGGGCAGGGCTAACTATGGCTACACCTTC
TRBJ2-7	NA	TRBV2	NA	CASSVLYEQYF	TGTGCCAGCAGTGTGCTTTACGAGCAGTACTTC
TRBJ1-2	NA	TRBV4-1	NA	CASSQGDGGLSGYTF	TGCGCCAGCAGCCAAGGGGACGGGGGCTTGTCTGGCTACACCTTC
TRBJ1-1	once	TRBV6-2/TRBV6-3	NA	CASSYGRNTEAFF	TGTGCCAGCAGTTACGGTCGGAACACTGAAGCTTTCTTT
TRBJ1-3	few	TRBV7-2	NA	CASSQRQAGNTIYF	TGTGCCAGCAGCCAAAGACAGGCTGGAAACACCATATATTTT
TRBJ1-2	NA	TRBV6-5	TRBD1	CASSSPGTGNYGYTF	TGTGCCAGCAGCTCTCCTGGGACAGGCAACTATGGCTACACCTTC
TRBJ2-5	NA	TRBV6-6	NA	CASREGRGEETQYF	TGTGCCAGCAGAGAAGGGCGCGGTGAAGAGACCCAGTACTTC
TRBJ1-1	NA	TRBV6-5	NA	CASRSGGQLTEAFF	TGTGCCAGCAGGTCCGGAGGGCAGCTCACTGAAGCTTTCTTT
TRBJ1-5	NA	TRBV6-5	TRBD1	CASRDLTGGGQPQHF	TGTGCCAGCAGAGACCTGACAGGGGGCGGTCAGCCCCAGCATTTT
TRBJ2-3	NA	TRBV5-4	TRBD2	CASSLTLAGGSTDTQYF	TGTGCCAGCAGCTTGACCCTAGCGGGGGGGAGCACAGATACGCAGTATTTT
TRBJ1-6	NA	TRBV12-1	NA	CASSFARGTTTGNSPLHF	NA
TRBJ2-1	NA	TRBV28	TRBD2	CASSSGLAYNEQFF	TGTGCCAGCAGTTCGGGACTAGCTTACAATGAGCAGTTCTTC
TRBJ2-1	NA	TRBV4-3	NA	CASSQDATAYNEQFF	TGCGCCAGCAGCCAAGATGCGACAGCCTACAATGAGCAGTTCTTC
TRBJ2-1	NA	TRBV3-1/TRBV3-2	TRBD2	CASSQSGGAGNEQFF	TGTGCCAGCAGCCAGAGCGGGGGGGCAGGCAATGAGCAGTTCTTC
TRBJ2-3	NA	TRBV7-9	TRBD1	CASSPRDRGTDTQYF	TGTGCCAGCAGCCCCCGGGACAGGGGGACAGATACGCAGTATTTT
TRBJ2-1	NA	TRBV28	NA	CASRTFASQNAGEQFF	TGTGCCAGCAGAACCTTCGCCAGCCAAAATGCGGGTGAGCAGTTCTTC
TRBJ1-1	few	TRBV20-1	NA	CSARTQAEAFF	TGCAGTGCTAGGACACAGGCCGAAGCTTTCTTT
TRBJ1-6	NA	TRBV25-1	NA	CASSEPDSWSPLHF	TGTGCCAGCAGTGAACCGGACAGCTGGTCACCCCTCCACTTT
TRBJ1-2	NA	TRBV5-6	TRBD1	CASSPDRAGLTGGYTF	TGTGCCAGCAGCCCCGACAGGGCTGGGCTAACTGGTGGCTACACCTTC
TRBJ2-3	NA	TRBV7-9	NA	CASSPGHISTDTQYF	TGTGCCAGCAGCCCAGGACACATTAGCACAGATACGCAGTATTTT
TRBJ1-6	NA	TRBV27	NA	CASSLGFGRYDSPLHF	TGTGCCAGCAGTTTAGGTTTTGGACGGTACGATTCACCCCTCCACTTT
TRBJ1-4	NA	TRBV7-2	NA	CASKGSGNEKLFF	TGTGCCAGCAAAGGGTCGGGCAATGAAAAACTGTTTTTT
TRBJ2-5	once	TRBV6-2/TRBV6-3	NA	CASSYMAEKETQYF	TGTGCCAGCAGTTACATGGCAGAAAAAGAGACCCAGTACTTC
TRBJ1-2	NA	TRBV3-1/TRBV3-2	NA	CASSQDLAANYGYTF	TGTGCCAGCAGCCAAGATTTAGCTGCTAACTATGGCTACACCTTC
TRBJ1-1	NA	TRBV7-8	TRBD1	CASSLGGGPEAFF	TGTGCCAGCAGCTTAGGAGGGGGCCCTGAAGCTTTCTTT